Shown below are 32 T cell receptor beta chains from a single sample sequenced in a study of T cell changes during pregnancy in multiple sclerosis. Assay used: immunoSEQ multiplex PCR; TCRdb lists only in-frame clones, some missing. The table shows 85,000 to 100,000 clones, with about 92% occurring only once. Sequenced material: peripheral blood, taken in the first trimester of pregnancy. The receptor set was obtained from a female donor with multiple sclerosis, enrolled in a pregnancy study.

V and J are TRBV5-1 and TRBJ2-7, with TRBD2 matching 13 bases. The CDR3 runs 17 residues. The V segment lost 7 bases and the J segment 6 bases; nucleotides outside the gene matches: 16. Germline CDR1 and CDR2: SGHRS and YFSETQ. CDR3 nucleotides: TGCGCCAGCCGCAACCTTGGACTAGCGGGAGCCCCCCCCGAGCAGTACTTC. Its translation is CASRNLGLAGAPPEQYF.

The CDR3 protein is CASSRGQRPNTEAFF. CDR3 bases: TGTGCCAGCAGCCGAGGACAGAGACCTAACACTGAAGCTTTCTTT. The J gene is TRBJ1-1, the V gene TRBV14, with D maybe TRBD1 (6 bases). The CDR3 totals 15 residues. V lost 4 bases and J 2 bases, leaving 14 bases between the germline ends. From germline, CDR1 is SGHDN and CDR2 FVKESK. Full variable domain (outside the CDR3, taken from reference TRBV14 and TRBJ1-1): EAGVTQFPSHSVIEKGQTVTLRCDPISGHDNLYWYRRVMGKEIKFLLHFVKESKQDESGMPNNRFLAERTGGTYSTLKVQPAELEDSGVYFCASSRGQRPNTEAFFGQGTRLTVV.

The count of this clone is one. The chain employs TRBV6-1 and TRBJ1-5; 8 nucleotides agree with TRBD1. The ends lost 2 bases at V and 2 bases at J; junction bases unmatched: 5. CDR3 length: 16 residues. The V gene's germline CDR1 is MNHNS and CDR2 SASEGT. This CDR3 reads CASSELATGGNQPQHF. Written as DNA, the CDR3 is TGTGCCAGCAGTGAACTCGCGACAGGGGGCAATCAGCCCCAGCATTTT.

The V and J genes are TRBV7-9 and TRBJ2-2; 13 positions match TRBD2. Losses at the gene ends were 7 bases for V and 4 bases for J; bases not matched to a gene: 15. Germline CDR1 SEHNR, CDR2 FQNEAQ (reference sequence). The CDR3 length is 19 residues. CDR3 in amino acids: CASTFEGPGLAGSTGELFF. CDR3 sequence (DNA): TGTGCCAGCACCTTTGAGGGGCCGGGACTAGCGGGATCCACCGGGGAGCTGTTTTTT. The full variable domain, with the rest looked up from reference TRBV7-9 and TRBJ2-2, is DTGVSQNPRHKITKRGQNVTFRCDPISEHNRLYWYRQTLGQGPEFLTYFQNEAQLEKSRLLSDRFSAERPKGSFSTLEIQRTEQGDSAMYLCASTFEGPGLAGSTGELFFGEGSRLTVL.

This chain links TRBV7-2 with TRBJ2-7, with 7 bases identical to TRBD2. Losses at the gene ends were 5 bases for V and 4 bases for J; bases not matched to a gene: 8. In germline, CDR1 is SGHTA, CDR2 FQGNSA. The CDR3 contains 14 residues. CDR3 bases: TGTGCCAGCAGCCCACCGGGACTACGTTACGAGCAGTACTTC. Encoded protein: CASSPPGLRYEQYF.

This sequence joins TRBV18 and TRBJ1-1, with 9 bases identical to TRBD1. V gave up 5 bases and J gave up 3 bases; unmatched junction bases: 16. Germline CDR1 KGHSH, CDR2 LQKENI. This CDR3 is built from 18 residues. In DNA form, the CDR3 reads TGTGCCAGCTCATCGCGACGCACAGGGGGCCTCGCGGACACTGAAGCTTTCTTT. Its protein product is CASSSRRTGGLADTEAFF.

The chain combines TRBV9 with TRBJ2-2; 9 bases match TRBD2. V lost 4 bases, J lost 6 bases, and 4 bases stayed unmatched. This CDR3 has 14 residues. The germline CDR1 and CDR2 sequences are SGDLS and YYNGEE. The CDR3 nucleotides read TGTGCCAGCAGCCCCGTAGCGGGAGCCGGGGAGCTGTTTTTT. Amino acids: CASSPVAGAGELFF.

The chain recombines TRBV11-3 with TRBJ1-1, with D possibly being TRBD1 (5 bases). The CDR3 covers 13 residues. The V gene lost 4 bases and the J gene lost 1 base, with 7 bases spanning the gap. CDR1 is SGHNT and CDR2 is YENEEA in the germline V gene. The CDR3 DNA reads as TGTGCCAGCAGCTGGGGCCGGAACACTGAAGCTTTCTTT. Translation gives CASSWGRNTEAFF.

The chain has TRBV5-6 and TRBJ1-4, with D perhaps TRBD1 (5 bases). The V gene's germline CDR1 is SGHDT and CDR2 YYEEEE. Trimming stripped 4 bases from V and 3 bases from J, with 13 bases between. This CDR3 has 15 amino acids. The CDR3 sequence: CASSHSGLPNEKLFF. CDR3 DNA sequence: TGTGCCAGCAGCCACTCGGGACTTCCTAATGAAAAACTGTTTTTT.

The chain recombines TRBV5-1 with TRBJ1-2, with TRBD1 matching over 8 bases. Germline loops: CDR1 SGHRS, CDR2 YFSETQ. V dropped 0 bases and J dropped 5; count of bases not matched to a gene: 3. The CDR3 has 14 residues. This chain's CDR3 is CASSLDRGGYGYTF. As DNA, the CDR3 is TGCGCCAGCAGCTTGGACAGGGGGGGATATGGCTACACCTTC.

V is TRBV7-6 and J is TRBJ2-2; D is perhaps TRBD1 (6 bases). Germline lookup yields CDR1 SGHVS and CDR2 FNYEAQ. There are 17 residues in the CDR3. V shed 5 bases and J shed 4 bases, with 20 bases lying between them. For the CDR3, the DNA is TGTGCCAGCAGCCCCTATATTACAGGGCACCTCACCGGGGAGCTGTTTTTT. Its protein is CASSPYITGHLTGELFF. Drawing the rest from reference TRBV7-6 and TRBJ2-2, the complete variable domain is GAGVSQSPRYKVTKRGQDVALRCDPISGHVSLYWYRQALGQGPEFLTYFNYEAQQDKSGLPNDRFSAERPEGSISTLTIQRTEQRDSAMYRCASSPYITGHLTGELFFGEGSRLTVL.

The rearrangement links TRBV19 to TRBJ2-4; 13 nucleotides align to TRBD2. The CDR3 has 18 residues. Germline loops: CDR1 LNHDA, CDR2 SQIVND (reference sequence). After removal of 5 bases from V and 8 bases from J, the junction contained 15 bases not matched to a gene. This CDR3 reads CASSARRTSGSMGDIQYF. As DNA, the CDR3 is TGTGCCAGTAGTGCCCGACGGACTAGCGGGAGTATGGGGGACATTCAGTACTTC. Variable domain in full (rest from reference TRBV19 and TRBJ2-4): DGGITQSPKYLFRKEGQNVTLSCEQNLNHDAMYWYRQDPGQGLRLIYYSQIVNDFQKGDIAEGYSVSREKKESFPLTVTSAQKNPTAFYLCASSARRTSGSMGDIQYFGAGTRLSVL.

The CDR3, as DNA: TGTGCCAGCAGCCACAGGGAGACCCAGTACTTC. The encoded protein is CASSHRETQYF. The genes are TRBV11-1 and TRBJ2-5, with D possibly being TRBD1 (5 bases). CDR3 length equals 11 residues. Germline assignment: CDR1 SGHAT and CDR2 FQDESV (reference sequence). Trimming removed 5 bases at V and 5 bases at J, with 6 bases between.

The V gene is TRBV5-6, the J gene TRBJ1-1; D call uncertain. This CDR3 spans 14 amino acids. Germline values: CDR1 SGHDT, CDR2 YYEEEE. Trimming took off 6 bases at V and 2 bases at J, with 14 bases between the two ends. CDR3 nucleotide sequence: TGTGCCAGCACAGAGACACAGCTCAACACTGAAGCTTTCTTT. It yields the protein CASTETQLNTEAFF.

This clone was detected once. This rearrangement joins TRBV6-5 to TRBJ1-1; TRBD1 is a possible D gene (5 bases). V was cut by 2 bases and J by 2 bases, with 9 bases left in between. The CDR3 totals 14 residues. Germline CDR1 is MNHEY and CDR2 is SVGAGI. The CDR3 sequence is CASSYVGPNTEAFF. For the CDR3, the DNA is TGTGCCAGCAGTTACGTGGGGCCCAACACTGAAGCTTTCTTT.

This chain connects TRBV7-8 to TRBJ1-2, with TRBD1 as a possible D gene (6 bases). CDR1 and CDR2 from the germline V gene are SGHVS and FQNEAQ. Trimming stripped 4 bases from V and 1 base from J, with 13 bases between. The CDR3 sequence is 15 residues long. The CDR3 nucleotides are TGTGCCAGCAGCTCAATTGACAGGCTTAACTATGGCTACACCTTC. Translation: CASSSIDRLNYGYTF.

The chain couples TRBV5-8 to TRBJ2-2; 7 positions match TRBD1. Germline assignment: CDR1 SGHTS and CDR2 YDEGEE. With 4 bases clipped from V and 4 bases from J, the junction kept 10 bases outside the gene matches. The CDR3 has 16 residues. CDR3 in DNA: TGTGCCAGCAGCCAGATCGGCAGGGGGATCACCGGGGAGCTGTTTTTT. It specifies CASSQIGRGITGELFF.

The CDR3 nucleotides are TGTGCCAGCAGTGGTCCCGGGACTAGCGTCTCCTACGAGCAGTACTTC. Its protein is CASSGPGTSVSYEQYF. The rearrangement uses TRBV6-1 and TRBJ2-7, with 10 nucleotides matching TRBD2. CDR3 length: 16 amino acids. After removal of 4 bases from V and 0 bases from J, the junction contained 6 bases not matched to a gene. Germline CDR1 reads MNHNS; CDR2 reads SASEGT.

The chain recombines TRBV7-6 with TRBJ2-7; 10 bases line up with TRBD2. Germline V gene sequence: CDR1 SGHVS, CDR2 FNYEAQ. V lost 1 base and J lost 0; bases outside the gene matches: 3. This CDR3 spans 16 amino acids. Written as DNA, the CDR3 is TGTGCCAGCAGCTTAGAACTAGCGGGGAGCTCCTACGAGCAGTACTTC. Protein sequence: CASSLELAGSSYEQYF. The entire variable domain, with the rest obtained from reference TRBV7-6 and TRBJ2-7, is as follows: GAGVSQSPRYKVTKRGQDVALRCDPISGHVSLYWYRQALGQGPEFLTYFNYEAQQDKSGLPNDRFSAERPEGSISTLTIQRTEQRDSAMYRCASSLELAGSSYEQYFGPGTRLTVT.

The chain combines TRBV19 with TRBJ2-2, with D unclear. This CDR3 has 15 residues. Germline V gives CDR1 LNHDA, CDR2 SQIVND (reference sequence). The V and J ends lost 3 bases and 2 bases respectively, with 10 bases between them. The CDR3 protein is CASSIWQINTGELFF. In nucleotides, the CDR3 is TGTGCCAGTAGTATTTGGCAAATCAACACCGGGGAGCTGTTTTTT.

Only one count was recorded for this clone. This rearrangement joins TRBV6-1 to TRBJ2-7; TRBD1 aligns across 7 bases. This CDR3 contains 13 residues. Germline assignment: CDR1 MNHNS and CDR2 SASEGT. The V and J ends lost 4 bases and 3 bases, in that order; junction bases with no gene match: 3. For the CDR3, the DNA is TGTGCCAGCAGTGGACGACAGGGCTACGAGCAGTACTTC. It encodes CASSGRQGYEQYF.

This CDR3 reads CASSLGTGGAFF. In DNA form, the CDR3 reads TGTGCCAGCAGTTTAGGGACAGGTGGTGCTTTCTTT. The genes are TRBV28 and TRBJ1-1; 8 bases fit TRBD1. This CDR3 is built from 12 residues. Unmatched junction bases numbered 4, after V lost 2 bases and J lost 11 bases. Germline V gene data show CDR1 as MDHEN and CDR2 as SYDVKM.

The chain uses TRBV7-9 and TRBJ1-2; D unclear. Trimming took 8 bases from V and 4 from J, leaving 14 bases between them. The V gene's germline CDR1 is SEHNR and CDR2 FQNEAQ (reference sequence). The CDR3 runs to 13 residues. This CDR3 is CASWETAAYGYTF. The CDR3 region has the DNA TGTGCCAGCTGGGAGACGGCGGCCTATGGCTACACCTTC.

This chain connects TRBV6-6 to TRBJ1-2; a possible D gene is TRBD1 (6 bases). Deletions cut 5 bases from V and 7 bases from J, with 14 bases between. Germline CDR1 and CDR2: MNHNY and SVGAGI (reference sequence). The CDR3 contains 13 residues. The CDR3 region is CASSLRQGFGYTF. CDR3 coding DNA: TGTGCCAGCAGTCTGAGGCAGGGGTTTGGCTACACCTTC.

This clone was detected once. The rearrangement joins TRBV28 to TRBJ2-7; possibly TRBD1 for D (5 bases). The CDR3 runs 14 residues. From germline, CDR1 is MDHEN and CDR2 SYDVKM. The V end was cut by 7 bases, the J end by 6 bases, with 19 bases between. CDR3 in DNA: TGTGCCAGCATACCCTGGCAGGGCCATACCGAGCAGTACTTC. Translating it yields CASIPWQGHTEQYF.

The chain carries TRBV27 and TRBJ2-4; 7 nucleotides match TRBD2. CDR3 length: 14 residues. Looked up from germline, CDR1 is MNHEY and CDR2 is SMNVEV (reference sequence). V shed 3 bases and J 10 bases; nucleotides not matched to a gene: 9. The CDR3 bases are TGTGCCAGCAGTTTTCGGGAGGAGGGTCATATTCAGTACTTC. It yields the protein CASSFREEGHIQYF.

This chain uses TRBV30 with TRBJ1-5, with D perhaps TRBD1 (6 bases). V dropped 0 bases and J dropped 6 bases, with 12 bases sitting between them. The CDR3 covers 14 residues. Germline-derived CDR1 and CDR2 are GTSNPN and SVGIG (reference sequence). In DNA, the CDR3 is TGTGCCTGGAGTGTTGGGGGCCCAAGTCAGCCCCAGCATTTT. Its translation is CAWSVGGPSQPQHF.

V and J are TRBV4-2 and TRBJ2-2; D unclear. CDR3 length: 12 residues. Per the germline V gene, CDR1 is LGHNA and CDR2 is YNFKEQ. V lost 4 bases and J lost 3, with 3 bases in between. CDR3 DNA: TGTGCCAGCAGCCCTGACACCGGGGAGCTGTTTTTT. It encodes CASSPDTGELFF.

This chain connects TRBV11-2 to TRBJ1-3; D is undetermined. Germline assignment: CDR1 SGHAT and CDR2 FQNNGV. This CDR3 has 15 residues. The ends were cut back, 5 bases at V and 0 bases at J, with 11 bases in the middle. CDR3 residues: CASSPGTSSGNTIYF. CDR3 coding DNA: TGTGCCAGCAGCCCAGGCACATCCTCTGGAAACACCATATATTTT.

The chain joins TRBV2 to TRBJ2-1; 8 bases align to TRBD2. The CDR3 is 15 amino acids. Trimming cost V 6 bases and J 7 bases; bases outside gene matches: 11. Germline CDR1 SNHLY, CDR2 FYNNEI. The CDR3 bases are TGTGCCAGCAGGAGGGAAGCGGGAGTCAATAATGAGCAGTTCTTC. Its translation is CASRREAGVNNEQFF.

V is TRBV7-9 and J is TRBJ1-1; D not certain. Germline loops: CDR1 SEHNR, CDR2 FQNEAQ (reference sequence). V shed 5 bases and J shed 4 bases, with 8 bases lying between them. The CDR3 sequence is 12 residues long. The CDR3 coding sequence is TGTGCCAGCAGCCGGTATAGCACTGAAGCTTTCTTT. Amino acid sequence: CASSRYSTEAFF.

The chain employs TRBV29-1 and TRBJ2-5; 9 bases are a match to TRBD1. Germline CDR1 reads SQVTM; CDR2 reads ANQGSEA. The CDR3 is 15 residues long. CDR3 DNA sequence: TGCAGTGGCCTTAAACCGGGACAGGGACAAGAGACCCAGTACTTC. Protein product: CSGLKPGQGQETQYF.